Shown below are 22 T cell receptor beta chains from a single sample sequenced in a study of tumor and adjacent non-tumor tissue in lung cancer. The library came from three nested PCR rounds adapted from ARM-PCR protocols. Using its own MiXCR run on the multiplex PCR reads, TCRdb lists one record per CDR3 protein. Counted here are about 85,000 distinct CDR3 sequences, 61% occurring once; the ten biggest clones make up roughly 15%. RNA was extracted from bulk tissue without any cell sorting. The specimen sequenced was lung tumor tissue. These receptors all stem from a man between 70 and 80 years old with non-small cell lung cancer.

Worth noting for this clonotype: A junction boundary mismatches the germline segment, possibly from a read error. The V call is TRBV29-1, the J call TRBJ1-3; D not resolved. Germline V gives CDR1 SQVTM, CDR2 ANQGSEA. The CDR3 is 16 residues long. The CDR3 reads CSVEGFSAGSGNTIYF. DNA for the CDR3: TGTAGCGTTGAAGGCTTTAGTGCGGGCTCTGGAAACACCATATATTTT.

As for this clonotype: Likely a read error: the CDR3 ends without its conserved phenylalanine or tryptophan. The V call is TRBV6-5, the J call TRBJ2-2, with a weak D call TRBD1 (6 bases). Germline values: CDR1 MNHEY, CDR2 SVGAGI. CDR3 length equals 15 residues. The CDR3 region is CASRTGTPSTGELFY. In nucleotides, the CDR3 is TGTGCCAGCAGAACCGGGACACCAAGCACCGGGGAACTGTTTTAT.

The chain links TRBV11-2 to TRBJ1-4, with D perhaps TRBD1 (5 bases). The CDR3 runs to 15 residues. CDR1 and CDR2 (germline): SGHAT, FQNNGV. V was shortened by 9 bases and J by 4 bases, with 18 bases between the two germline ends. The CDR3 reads CASSKQEDHNEKLFF. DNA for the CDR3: TGTGCCAGTAGCAAACAGGAGGACCATAATGAAAAACTGTTTTTT.

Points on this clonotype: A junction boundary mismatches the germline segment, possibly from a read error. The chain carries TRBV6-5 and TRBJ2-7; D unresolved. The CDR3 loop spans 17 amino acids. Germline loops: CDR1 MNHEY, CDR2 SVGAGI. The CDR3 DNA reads TGTGTCAGCAGCCCCGAAACCCACCGCAGGCCTATCTACGAGCAGTACTTC. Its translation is CVSSPETHRRPIYEQYF.

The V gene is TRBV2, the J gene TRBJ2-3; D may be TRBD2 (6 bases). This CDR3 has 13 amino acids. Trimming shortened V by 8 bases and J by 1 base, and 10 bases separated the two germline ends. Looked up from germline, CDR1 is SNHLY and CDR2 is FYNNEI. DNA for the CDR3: TGTGCCAGCCGGGGGTTCCGCACAGATACGCAGTATTTT. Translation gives CASRGFRTDTQYF.

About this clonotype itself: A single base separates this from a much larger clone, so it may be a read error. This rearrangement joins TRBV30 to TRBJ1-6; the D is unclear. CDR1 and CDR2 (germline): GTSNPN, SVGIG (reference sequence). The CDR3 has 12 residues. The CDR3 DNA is TGTGCCTGGTGTGTTTTCAGCTCTCCCCTCCACTTT. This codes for CAWCVFSSPLHF.

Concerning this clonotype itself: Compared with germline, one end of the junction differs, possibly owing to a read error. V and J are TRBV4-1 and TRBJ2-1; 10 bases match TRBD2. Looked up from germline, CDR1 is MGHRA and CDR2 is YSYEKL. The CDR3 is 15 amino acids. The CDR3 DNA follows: TGCGCCATCAGCCTAGCGGGAGTTGCCTACAGTGAGCAGTTCTTC. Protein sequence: CAISLAGVAYSEQFF.

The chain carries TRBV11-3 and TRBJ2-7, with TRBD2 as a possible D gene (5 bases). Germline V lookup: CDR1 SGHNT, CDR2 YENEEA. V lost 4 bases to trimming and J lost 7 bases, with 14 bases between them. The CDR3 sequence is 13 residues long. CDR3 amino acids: CASSSGITREQYF. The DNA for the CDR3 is TGTGCCAGCAGCTCGGGGATCACCCGGGAGCAGTACTTC.

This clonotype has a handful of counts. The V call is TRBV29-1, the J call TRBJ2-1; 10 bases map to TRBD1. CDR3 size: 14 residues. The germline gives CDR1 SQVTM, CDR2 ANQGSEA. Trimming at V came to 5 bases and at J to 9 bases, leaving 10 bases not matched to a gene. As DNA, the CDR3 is TGCAGCGTTAATGGACAGGGGGTGACGAGTGAGCAGTTCTTC. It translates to CSVNGQGVTSEQFF.

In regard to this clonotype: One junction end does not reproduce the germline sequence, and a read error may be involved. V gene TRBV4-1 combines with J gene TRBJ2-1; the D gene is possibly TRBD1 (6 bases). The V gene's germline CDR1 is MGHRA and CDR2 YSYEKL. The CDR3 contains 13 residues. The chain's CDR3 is CASSQGQGNERFF. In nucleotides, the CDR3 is TGCGCCAGTAGCCAAGGGCAGGGGAATGAGCGGTTCTTC.

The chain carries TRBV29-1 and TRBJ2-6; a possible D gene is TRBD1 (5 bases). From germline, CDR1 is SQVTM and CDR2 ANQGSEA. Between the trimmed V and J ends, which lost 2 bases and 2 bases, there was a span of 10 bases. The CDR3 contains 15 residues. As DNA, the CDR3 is TGCAGCGTTGAACAAGGGGTACCTGGGGCCAACGTCCTGACTTTC. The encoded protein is CSVEQGVPGANVLTF.

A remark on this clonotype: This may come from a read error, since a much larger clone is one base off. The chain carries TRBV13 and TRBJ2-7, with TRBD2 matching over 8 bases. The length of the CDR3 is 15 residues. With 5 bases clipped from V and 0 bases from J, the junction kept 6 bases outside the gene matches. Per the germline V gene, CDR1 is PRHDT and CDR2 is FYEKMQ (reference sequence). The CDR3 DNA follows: TGTGCCAGCAGCCTGGAGCGGGAGACCTCCTACGAGCAGTACTTC. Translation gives CASSLERETSYEQYF.

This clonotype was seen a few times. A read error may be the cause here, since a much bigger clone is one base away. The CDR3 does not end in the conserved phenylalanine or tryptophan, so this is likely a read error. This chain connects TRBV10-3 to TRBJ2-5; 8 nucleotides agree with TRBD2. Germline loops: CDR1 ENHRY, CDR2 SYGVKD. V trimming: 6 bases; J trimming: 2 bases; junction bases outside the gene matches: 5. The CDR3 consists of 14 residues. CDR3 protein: CAIRSGGGQETQYL. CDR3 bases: TGTGCCATCAGGTCCGGCGGGGGGCAAGAGACCCAGTACTTA.

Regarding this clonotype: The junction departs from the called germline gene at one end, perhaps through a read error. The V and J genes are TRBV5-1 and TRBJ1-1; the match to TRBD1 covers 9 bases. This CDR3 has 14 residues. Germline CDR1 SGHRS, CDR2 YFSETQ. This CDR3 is CTSTGGGGGTDAFF. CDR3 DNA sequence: TGCACCAGCACAGGGGGCGGTGGCGGCACTGATGCTTTCTTT.

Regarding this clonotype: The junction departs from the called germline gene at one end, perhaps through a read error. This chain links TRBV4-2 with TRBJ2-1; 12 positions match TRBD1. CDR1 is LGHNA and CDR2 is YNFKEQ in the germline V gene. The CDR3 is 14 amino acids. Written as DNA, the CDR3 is TGTGACAGCAGGGGGACAGGGGGCTGCAATGAGCAGTTCTTC. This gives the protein CDSRGTGGCNEQFF.

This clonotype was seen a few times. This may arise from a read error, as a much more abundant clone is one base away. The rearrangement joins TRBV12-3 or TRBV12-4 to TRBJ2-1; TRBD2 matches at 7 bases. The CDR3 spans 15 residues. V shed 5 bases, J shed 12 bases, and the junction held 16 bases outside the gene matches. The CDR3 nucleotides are TGTGCCAGCAGTCCCAACCCCTTGACTAGCTATGGGCAGTTCTTC. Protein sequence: CASSPNPLTSYGQFF.

The CDR3 nucleotides are TGTGCCAGCAGCTTACTCCCCTCCTACGAGCAGTACTTC. This gives the protein CASSLLPSYEQYF. V usage is TRBV7-3 and J usage is TRBJ2-7; D remains unclear. The CDR3 runs 13 residues. V was shortened by 2 bases and J by 0 bases, with 5 bases between the two germline ends. Germline lookup yields CDR1 SGHTA and CDR2 FQGTGA.

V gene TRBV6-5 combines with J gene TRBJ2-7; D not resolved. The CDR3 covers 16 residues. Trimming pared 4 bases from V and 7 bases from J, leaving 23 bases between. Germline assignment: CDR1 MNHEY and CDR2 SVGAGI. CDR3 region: CASSSSQAWSTQEQYF. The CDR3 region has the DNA TGTGCCAGCAGTTCGTCCCAGGCGTGGTCTACCCAAGAGCAGTACTTC.

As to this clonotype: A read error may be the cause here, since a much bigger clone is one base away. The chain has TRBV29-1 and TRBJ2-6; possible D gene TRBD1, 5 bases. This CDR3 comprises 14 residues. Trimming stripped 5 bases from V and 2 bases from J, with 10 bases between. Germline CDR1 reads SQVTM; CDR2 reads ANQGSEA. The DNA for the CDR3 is TGCAGCGTTACGGACATGACTGGGGCCAACGTCCTGACTTTC. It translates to CSVTDMTGANVLTF.

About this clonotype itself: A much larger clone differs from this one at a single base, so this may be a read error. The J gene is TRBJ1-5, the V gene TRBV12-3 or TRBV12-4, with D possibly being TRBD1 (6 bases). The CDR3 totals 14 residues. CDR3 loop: CASSLRGVGQTQHF. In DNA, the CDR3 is TGTGCCAGCAGTTTAAGGGGGGTCGGTCAGACCCAGCATTTT.

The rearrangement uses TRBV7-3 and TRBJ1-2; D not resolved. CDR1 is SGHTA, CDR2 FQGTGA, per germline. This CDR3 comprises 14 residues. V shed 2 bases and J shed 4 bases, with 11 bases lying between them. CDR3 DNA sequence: TGTGCCAGCAGCTTAGAGGGTCATAGCTATGGCTACACCTTC. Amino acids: CASSLEGHSYGYTF. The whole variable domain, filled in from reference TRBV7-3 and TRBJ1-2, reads GAGVSQTPSNKVTEKGKYVELRCDPISGHTALYWYRQSLGQGPEFLIYFQGTGAADDSGLPNDRFFAVRPEGSVSTLKIQRTERGDSAVYLCASSLEGHSYGYTFGSGTRLTVV.

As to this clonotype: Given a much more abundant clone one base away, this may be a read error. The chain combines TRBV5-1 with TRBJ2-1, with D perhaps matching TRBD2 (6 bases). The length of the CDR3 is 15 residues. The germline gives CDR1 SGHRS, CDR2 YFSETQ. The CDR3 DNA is TGCGCCAGCAGCTTACTCGGGGGACCCTACGATGAGCAGTTCTTC. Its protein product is CASSLLGGPYDEQFF.